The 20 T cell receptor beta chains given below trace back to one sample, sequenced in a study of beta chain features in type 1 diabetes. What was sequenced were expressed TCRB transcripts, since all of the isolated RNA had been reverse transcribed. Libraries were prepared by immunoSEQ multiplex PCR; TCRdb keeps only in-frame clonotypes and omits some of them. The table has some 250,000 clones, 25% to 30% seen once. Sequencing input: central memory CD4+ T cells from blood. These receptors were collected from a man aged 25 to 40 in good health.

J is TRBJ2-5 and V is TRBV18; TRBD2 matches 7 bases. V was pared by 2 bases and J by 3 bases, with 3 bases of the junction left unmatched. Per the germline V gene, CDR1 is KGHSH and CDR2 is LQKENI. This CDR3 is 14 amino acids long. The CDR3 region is CASSPGTTEETQYF. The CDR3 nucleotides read TGTGCCAGCTCACCAGGGACTACCGAAGAGACCCAGTACTTC.

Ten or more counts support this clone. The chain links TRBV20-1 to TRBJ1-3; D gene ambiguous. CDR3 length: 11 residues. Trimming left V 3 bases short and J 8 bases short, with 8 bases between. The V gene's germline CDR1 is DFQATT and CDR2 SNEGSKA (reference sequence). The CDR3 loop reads CSARERDTIYF. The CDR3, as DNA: TGCAGTGCTAGGGAGAGGGACACCATATATTTT.

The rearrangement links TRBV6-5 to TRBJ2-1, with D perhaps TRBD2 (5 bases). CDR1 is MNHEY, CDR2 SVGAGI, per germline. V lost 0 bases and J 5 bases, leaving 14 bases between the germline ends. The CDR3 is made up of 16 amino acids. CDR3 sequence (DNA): TGTGCCAGCAGTTACTCGGTTACCAGCGGAAACAATGAGCAGTTCTTC. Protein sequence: CASSYSVTSGNNEQFF.

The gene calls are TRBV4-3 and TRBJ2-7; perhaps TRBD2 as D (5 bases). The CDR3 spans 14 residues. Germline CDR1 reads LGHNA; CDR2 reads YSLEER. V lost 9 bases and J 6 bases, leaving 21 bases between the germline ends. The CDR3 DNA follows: TGCGCCAGATCACGCCCGGTGACTATAAGCGAGCAGTACTTC. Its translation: CARSRPVTISEQYF.

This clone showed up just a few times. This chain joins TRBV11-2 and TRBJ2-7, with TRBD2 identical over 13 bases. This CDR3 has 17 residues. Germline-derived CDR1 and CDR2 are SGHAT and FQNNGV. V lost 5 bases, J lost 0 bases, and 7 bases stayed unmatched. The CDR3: CASSPLRTSGGSYEQYF. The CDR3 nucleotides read TGTGCCAGCAGCCCGCTTAGGACTAGCGGGGGCTCCTACGAGCAGTACTTC.

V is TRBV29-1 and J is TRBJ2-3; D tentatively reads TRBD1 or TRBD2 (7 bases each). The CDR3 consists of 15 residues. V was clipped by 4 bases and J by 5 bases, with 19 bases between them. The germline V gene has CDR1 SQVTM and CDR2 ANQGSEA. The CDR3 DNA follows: TGCAGCGTTGGGGGAGGGGGCCCCGCGGGAGATACGCAGTATTTT. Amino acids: CSVGGGGPAGDTQYF.

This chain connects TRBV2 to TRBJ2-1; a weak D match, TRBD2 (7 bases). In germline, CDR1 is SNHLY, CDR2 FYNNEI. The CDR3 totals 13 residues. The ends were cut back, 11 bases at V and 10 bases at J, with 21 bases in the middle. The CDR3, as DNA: TGTGCCTCGGGGGGAGGGCAGACAGGCGAGCAGTTCTTC. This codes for CASGGGQTGEQFF.

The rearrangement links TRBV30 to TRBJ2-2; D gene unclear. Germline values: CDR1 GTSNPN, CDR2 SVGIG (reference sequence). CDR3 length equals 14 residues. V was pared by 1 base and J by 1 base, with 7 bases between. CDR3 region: CAWSEGVNTGELFF. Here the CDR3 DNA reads TGTGCCTGGAGTGAGGGCGTGAACACCGGGGAGCTGTTTTTT. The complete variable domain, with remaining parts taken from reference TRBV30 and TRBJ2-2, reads SQTIHQWPATLVQPVGSPLSLECTVEGTSNPNLYWYRQAAGRGLQLLFYSVGIGQISSEVPQNLSASRPQDRQFILSSKKLLLSDSGFYLCAWSEGVNTGELFFGEGSRLTVL.

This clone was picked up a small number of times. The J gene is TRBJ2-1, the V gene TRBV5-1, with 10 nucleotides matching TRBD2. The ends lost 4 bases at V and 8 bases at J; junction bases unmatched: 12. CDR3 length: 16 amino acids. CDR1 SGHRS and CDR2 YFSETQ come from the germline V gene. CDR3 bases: TGCGCCAGCAGCCCGCCGCTTAGCGGGGGGTTTCATGAGCAGTTCTTC. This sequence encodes CASSPPLSGGFHEQFF.

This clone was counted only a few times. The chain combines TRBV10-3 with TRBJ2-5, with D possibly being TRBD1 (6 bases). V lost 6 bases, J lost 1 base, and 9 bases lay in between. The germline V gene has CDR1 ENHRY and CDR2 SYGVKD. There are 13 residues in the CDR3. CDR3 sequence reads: CAISQGSQETQYF. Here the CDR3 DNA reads TGTGCCATCAGCCAGGGGTCCCAAGAGACCCAGTACTTC.

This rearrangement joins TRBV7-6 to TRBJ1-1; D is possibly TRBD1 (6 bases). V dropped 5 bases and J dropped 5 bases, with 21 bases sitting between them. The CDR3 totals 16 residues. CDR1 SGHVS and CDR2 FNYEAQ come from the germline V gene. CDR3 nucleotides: TGTGCCAGCAGCCCCCAAGCCGGGGGGCTCCGGACTGAAGCTTTCTTT. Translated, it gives CASSPQAGGLRTEAFF. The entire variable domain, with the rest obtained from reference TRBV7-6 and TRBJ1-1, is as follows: GAGVSQSPRYKVTKRGQDVALRCDPISGHVSLYWYRQALGQGPEFLTYFNYEAQQDKSGLPNDRFSAERPEGSISTLTIQRTEQRDSAMYRCASSPQAGGLRTEAFFGQGTRLTVV.

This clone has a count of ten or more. The CDR3 loop is CASSQGAEFSYEQYF. The CDR3 nucleotides read TGTGCCAGCAGCCAAGGGGCTGAGTTCTCCTACGAGCAGTACTTC. The chain recombines TRBV4-2 with TRBJ2-7; D is undetermined. CDR1 is LGHNA, CDR2 YNFKEQ, per germline. Trimming removed 1 base at V and 0 bases at J, with 10 bases between. This CDR3 comprises 15 residues.

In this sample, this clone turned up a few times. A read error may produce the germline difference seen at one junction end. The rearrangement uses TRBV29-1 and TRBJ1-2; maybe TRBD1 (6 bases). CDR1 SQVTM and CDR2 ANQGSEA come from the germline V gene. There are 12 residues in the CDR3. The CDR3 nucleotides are TGCAGCATTGACAGGTTTGAAGATGGCTACACCTTC. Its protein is CSIDRFEDGYTF. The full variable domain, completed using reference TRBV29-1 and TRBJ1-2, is SAVISQKPSRDICQRGTSLTIQCQVDSQVTMMFWYRQQPGQSLTLIATANQGSEATYESGFVIDKFPISRPNLTFSTLTVSNMSPEDSSIYLCSIDRFEDGYTFGSGTRLTVV.

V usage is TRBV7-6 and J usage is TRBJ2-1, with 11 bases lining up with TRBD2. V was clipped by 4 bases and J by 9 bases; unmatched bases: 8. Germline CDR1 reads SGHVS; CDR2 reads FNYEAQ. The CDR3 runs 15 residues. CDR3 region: CASSSTGTSGSEQFF. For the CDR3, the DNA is TGTGCCAGCAGCTCAACCGGGACTAGCGGCAGTGAGCAGTTCTTC.

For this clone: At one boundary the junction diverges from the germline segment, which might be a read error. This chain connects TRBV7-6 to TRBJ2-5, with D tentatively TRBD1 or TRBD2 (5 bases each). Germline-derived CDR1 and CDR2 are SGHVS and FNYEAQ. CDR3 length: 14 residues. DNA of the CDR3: TGTGCCAGCAGCGTAGCGCTTGGGGACGAGACCCAGTACTTC. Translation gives CASSVALGDETQYF.

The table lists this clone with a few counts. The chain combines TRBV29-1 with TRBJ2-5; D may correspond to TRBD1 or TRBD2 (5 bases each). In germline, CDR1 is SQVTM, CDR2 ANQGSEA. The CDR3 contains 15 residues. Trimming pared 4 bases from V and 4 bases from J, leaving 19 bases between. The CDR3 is CSVAASGQSGETQYF. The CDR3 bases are TGCAGCGTTGCCGCGTCGGGGCAGAGCGGAGAGACCCAGTACTTC.

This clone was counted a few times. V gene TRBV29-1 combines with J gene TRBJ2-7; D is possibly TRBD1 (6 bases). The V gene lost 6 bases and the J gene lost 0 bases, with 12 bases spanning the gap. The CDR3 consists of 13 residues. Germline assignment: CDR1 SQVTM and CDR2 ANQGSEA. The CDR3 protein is CSVRRGSSYEQYF. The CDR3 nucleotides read TGCAGCGTGCGTAGGGGGTCCTCCTACGAGCAGTACTTC.

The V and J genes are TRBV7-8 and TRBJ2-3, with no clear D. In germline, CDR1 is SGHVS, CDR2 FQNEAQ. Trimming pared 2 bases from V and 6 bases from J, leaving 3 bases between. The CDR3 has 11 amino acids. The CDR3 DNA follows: TGTGCCAGCAGCTTATCGGATACGCAGTATTTT. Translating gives CASSLSDTQYF.

Here the CDR3 DNA reads TGTGCCAGCAGCTCACCGAAGACAGATACGCAGTATTTT. It is translated as CASSSPKTDTQYF. V and J are TRBV7-9 and TRBJ2-3; no clear D. The CDR3 length is 13 residues. V shed 4 bases and J shed 3 bases, with 8 bases lying between them. Germline loops: CDR1 SEHNR, CDR2 FQNEAQ (reference sequence).

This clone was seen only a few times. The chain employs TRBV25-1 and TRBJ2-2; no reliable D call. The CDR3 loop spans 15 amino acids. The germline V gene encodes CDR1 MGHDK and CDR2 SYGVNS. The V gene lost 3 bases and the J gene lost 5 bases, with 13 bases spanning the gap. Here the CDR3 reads CASSDPGHATGELFF. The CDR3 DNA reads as TGTGCCAGCAGTGACCCCGGGCATGCGACCGGGGAGCTGTTTTTT.